This T cell receptor beta chain was captured by sequencing in a study of T cell changes during pregnancy in multiple sclerosis. Repertoires were generated with immunoSEQ multiplex PCR, while TCRdb's copy carries only in-frame clones and drops some. This table holds 55,000 to 75,000 clones, 75% to 95% found once. The CDR3 is 14 residues long. J lost 7 bases, V lost 5 bases, and 6 bases had no gene match. Germline values: CDR1 MRHNA, CDR2 SNTAGT. This TCR derives from a female donor in good health, enrolled as a control in a pregnancy study. The sample in question was peripheral blood, obtained in the third trimester of pregnancy. The V call is TRBV6-4, the J call TRBJ2-1; 9 nucleotides agree with TRBD2. Here the CDR3 reads CASSQRSGRNEQFF. The CDR3 DNA reads as TGTGCCAGCAGTCAAAGGAGCGGGAGGAATGAGCAGTTCTTC.